One sample yielded the 8 T cell receptor beta chains listed below, sequenced in a study of T cells in Graves' hyperthyroidism and ophthalmopathy. TCR beta CDR3 sequences were amplified from RNA transcripts. The study used the HTBI primer set for a first-round RT-PCR of the TCR CDR3. TCRdb re-called the multiplex PCR reads with MiXCR, one entry per CDR3 protein. The table records some 720,000 distinct CDR3 sequences, roughly 15% of them present only once. Sequencing used blood. These receptor sequences come from a man between 18 and 29 years old with Graves' hyperthyroidism.

This clonotype was seen a handful of times. The V gene is TRBV9, the J gene TRBJ2-2, with TRBD2 as a possible D gene (6 bases). The CDR3 extends over 18 amino acids. Per the germline V gene, CDR1 is SGDLS and CDR2 is YYNGEE. V was shortened by 0 bases and J by 0 bases, with 15 bases between the two germline ends. This chain's CDR3 is CASSVEQDYGANTGELFF. DNA for the CDR3: TGTGCCAGCAGCGTAGAACAGGACTATGGCGCGAACACCGGGGAGCTGTTTTTT.

This clonotype has just a few counts. Just one base apart from a much larger clone, this may be a read error. The chain has TRBV20-1 and TRBJ2-3, with 7 nucleotides matching TRBD2. V lost 2 bases and J lost 4; bases outside the gene matches: 9. Germline V gives CDR1 DFQATT, CDR2 SNEGSKA (reference sequence). The CDR3 has 15 amino acids. CDR3 sequence: CSARRPSGNADTQYF. In DNA, the CDR3 is TGCAGTGCTAGACGCCCTAGCGGTAACGCAGATACGCAGTATTTT.

At least ten counts were recorded for this clonotype. The chain has TRBV2 and TRBJ2-7; D remains ambiguous. Germline V CDR1 and CDR2: SNHLY, FYNNEI. V was trimmed by 4 bases and J by 4 bases, leaving 14 bases between them. CDR3 size: 14 residues. This chain's CDR3 is CASSGTGRVYEQYF. CDR3 coding DNA: TGTGCCAGCAGTGGGACGGGTCGGGTGTACGAGCAGTACTTC.

This clonotype was observed a handful of times. This chain links TRBV12-3 or TRBV12-4 with TRBJ1-4, with 8 bases identical to TRBD1. With 5 bases clipped from V and 3 bases from J, the junction kept 5 bases outside the gene matches. This CDR3 spans 15 amino acids. The CDR3 DNA reads as TGTGCCAGCAGTCCCAGGGGGCTATCTAATGAAAAACTGTTTTTT. Encoded protein: CASSPRGLSNEKLFF.

This clonotype was found a few times. The chain recombines TRBV20-1 with TRBJ1-5; tentatively, D is TRBD1 (5 bases). Germline V gives CDR1 DFQATT, CDR2 SNEGSKA (reference sequence). This CDR3 comprises 14 residues. V was pared by 3 bases and J by 4 bases, with 13 bases between. CDR3 loop: CSARGGGGNQPQHF. In nucleotides, the CDR3 is TGCAGTGCTAGGGGTGGGGGGGGAAATCAGCCCCAGCATTTT.

This chain uses TRBV27 with TRBJ2-2; no clear D. The CDR3 runs to 12 residues. Germline V gene data show CDR1 as MNHEY and CDR2 as SMNVEV (reference sequence). Trimming removed 3 bases from V and 7 bases from J, with 6 bases in between. The CDR3 reads CASSFGHGELFF. DNA for the CDR3: TGTGCCAGCAGTTTTGGTCACGGGGAGCTGTTTTTT.

The chain has TRBV28 and TRBJ2-2; TRBD1 is a possible D gene (6 bases). The germline V and J ends were trimmed by 4 bases and 5 bases, with 8 bases remaining between them. Germline V lookup: CDR1 MDHEN, CDR2 SYDVKM. The CDR3 sequence is 13 residues long. The CDR3 DNA reads as TGTGCCAGCAGTTGGGGGCCAACCGGGGAGCTGTTTTTT. It encodes CASSWGPTGELFF.

In the case of this clonotype: Mismatch with germline at one junction end may stem from a read error. This chain connects TRBV12-3 or TRBV12-4 to TRBJ2-1; 9 nucleotides align to TRBD2. The CDR3 totals 14 residues. The CDR3 DNA is TGTGCCAGCAGTTTCAGCGGGAGGAGGAATGAGCTGTTCTTC. It encodes CASSFSGRRNELFF.